The 13 T cell receptor beta chains given below trace back to one sample, sequenced in a study of shared clonotypes between healthy human individuals. Assay: immunoSEQ multiplex PCR; the TCRdb copy retains only in-frame clones and omits some. The sample carries about 980,000 clones, roughly 72% recorded once. The sequenced material came from memory CD4+ T cells sorted from blood. The subset here: CD45RA-negative fraction. The receptors stem from a man aged 18 to 30 in good health.

This chain links TRBV4-2 with TRBJ2-1; the D is unclear. The CDR3 totals 14 residues. Germline V gene data show CDR1 as LGHNA and CDR2 as YNFKEQ. Trimming took 4 bases from V and 6 from J, leaving 13 bases between them. Here the CDR3 reads CASSRGLPPNEQFF. The DNA for the CDR3 is TGTGCCAGCAGCCGTGGCCTACCGCCCAATGAGCAGTTCTTC.

V gene TRBV20-1 combines with J gene TRBJ2-5; weak D call: TRBD2 (6 bases). CDR1 is DFQATT, CDR2 SNEGSKA, per germline (reference sequence). The CDR3 runs 10 residues. Trimming pared 5 bases from V and 10 bases from J, leaving 11 bases between. CDR3: CSAPRDFQYF. DNA of the CDR3: TGCAGTGCTCCCCGGGACTTCCAGTACTTC.

The chain combines TRBV21-1 with TRBJ1-5; the table's D call of TRBD1 was not tested on the DNA. TRBV21-1 corresponds to a pseudogene. CDR3 size: 13 residues. Here the CDR3 reads CASSGQGHQPQHF. CDR3 nucleotide sequence: TGTGCCAGCAGCGGGCAGGGGCATCAGCCCCAGCATTTT.

V usage is TRBV11-2 and J usage is TRBJ2-5; D is possibly TRBD1 or TRBD2 (5 bases each). Germline V gene data show CDR1 as SGHAT and CDR2 as FQNNGV. The V end was cut by 3 bases, the J end by 4 bases, with 15 bases between. This CDR3 comprises 15 residues. CDR3 loop: CASSFQRGAGETQYF. CDR3 bases: TGTGCCAGCAGCTTTCAAAGAGGGGCAGGAGAGACCCAGTACTTC.

The genes are TRBV7-9 and TRBJ2-5; a possible D gene is TRBD1 (6 bases). Trimming pared 5 bases from V and 0 bases from J, leaving 10 bases between. Looked up from germline, CDR1 is SEHNR and CDR2 is FQNEAQ (reference sequence). The CDR3 is made up of 14 amino acids. CDR3 coding DNA: TGTGCCAGCAGCATGGGACACAACCAAGAGACCCAGTACTTC. It yields the protein CASSMGHNQETQYF. Full variable domain (rest looked up from reference TRBV7-9 and TRBJ2-5): DTGVSQNPRHKITKRGQNVTFRCDPISEHNRLYWYRQTLGQGPEFLTYFQNEAQLEKSRLLSDRFSAERPKGSFSTLEIQRTEQGDSAMYLCASSMGHNQETQYFGPGTRLLVL.

The chain is built from TRBV7-2 and TRBJ2-7, with TRBD2 identical over 10 bases. There are 17 residues in the CDR3. Germline CDR1 and CDR2: SGHTA and FQGNSA. Germline trimming cut 5 bases from V and 0 bases from J; bases unmatched to any gene: 10. The CDR3: CASSQVASGRFSYEQYF. CDR3 nucleotides: TGTGCCAGCAGCCAAGTCGCTAGCGGGAGATTCTCCTACGAGCAGTACTTC.

The rearrangement joins TRBV6-6 to TRBJ1-2, with D uncertain. V was clipped by 7 bases and J by 8 bases, with 17 bases between them. There are 13 residues in the CDR3. Germline assignment: CDR1 MNHNY and CDR2 SVGAGI (reference sequence). The CDR3 sequence: CASIKKSPGGYTF. In DNA, the CDR3 is TGTGCCAGCATCAAAAAATCCCCCGGGGGCTACACCTTC.

The chain couples TRBV5-4 to TRBJ2-7; 9 positions agree with TRBD1. The CDR3 has 14 residues. The germline V gene has CDR1 SGHNT and CDR2 YYREEE (reference sequence). Unmatched junction bases numbered 7, after V lost 5 bases and J lost 4 bases. The CDR3 DNA reads TGTGCCAGCAGGCACGACAGGGGGAAATACGAGCAGTACTTC. The encoded protein is CASRHDRGKYEQYF.

The chain combines TRBV5-1 with TRBJ2-2; D remains ambiguous. V lost 1 base to trimming and J lost 8 bases, with 9 bases between them. The CDR3 runs to 13 residues. The germline V gene has CDR1 SGHRS and CDR2 YFSETQ. CDR3 amino acids: CASSLSGPGELFF. In DNA, the CDR3 is TGCGCCAGCAGCTTGTCCGGCCCGGGGGAGCTGTTTTTT. Complete variable domain (other parts from reference TRBV5-1 and TRBJ2-2): KAGVTQTPRYLIKTRGQQVTLSCSPISGHRSVSWYQQTPGQGLQFLFEYFSETQRNKGNFPGRFSGRQFSNSRSEMNVSTLELGDSALYLCASSLSGPGELFFGEGSRLTVL.

The V and J genes are TRBV29-1 and TRBJ2-7; 8 nucleotides align to TRBD1. Germline lookup yields CDR1 SQVTM and CDR2 ANQGSEA. The CDR3 has 12 amino acids. Trimming removed 7 bases from V and 2 bases from J; junction bases left unmatched: 4. The CDR3 region has the DNA TGCAGCGCGGGACAGGCAGCCTACGAGCAGTACTTC. It translates to CSAGQAAYEQYF.

This chain uses TRBV28 with TRBJ1-4; 10 bases are shared with TRBD1. Per the germline V gene, CDR1 is MDHEN and CDR2 is SYDVKM. This CDR3 has 14 amino acids. V was pared by 8 bases and J by 7 bases, with 7 bases of the junction left unmatched. CDR3 region: CASLTGGSVEKLFF. The CDR3 DNA reads as TGTGCCAGCTTGACAGGGGGCTCGGTTGAAAAACTGTTTTTT.

This rearrangement joins TRBV5-1 to TRBJ2-1, with no clear D. The germline CDR1 and CDR2 sequences are SGHRS and YFSETQ. This CDR3 has 12 amino acids. Trimming left V 0 bases short and J 5 bases short, with 3 bases between. The CDR3 region is CASSLGDNEQFF. The CDR3 nucleotides read TGCGCCAGCAGCTTGGGGGACAATGAGCAGTTCTTC.

Comments on this clone: Other nucleotide sequences in the sample specify the same CDR3. The V call is TRBV18, the J call TRBJ1-5; D is undetermined. Germline V gene sequence: CDR1 KGHSH, CDR2 LQKENI. CDR3 length: 14 amino acids. The germline V and J ends were trimmed by 2 bases and 1 base, with 6 bases remaining between them. CDR3 in amino acids: CASSPGYSNQPQHF. The CDR3, as DNA: TGTGCCAGCTCACCAGGGTACAGCAATCAGCCCCAGCATTTT.